The 32 T cell receptor beta chains given below trace back to one sample, sequenced in a study of T cell repertoires in cytomegalovirus infection. A single record per CDR3 protein comes from TCRdb applying MiXCR to the reads. The sample carries 140,000 to 150,000 distinct CDR3 sequences, 30% to 40% recorded once. Their target antigens are unknown. The sample consisted of CD8+ T cells from cultured PBMCs, taken from culture after CMV antigen stimulation. The receptors were gathered from a human donor in good health (CMV status not recorded). Some clones in this sample may be carry-over from other donors' samples.

This clonotype has more than one count but fewer than ten. The rearrangement uses TRBV20-1 and TRBJ2-3; 8 bases match TRBD2. From germline, CDR1 is DFQATT and CDR2 SNEGSKA (reference sequence). With V trimmed by 7 bases and J by 2 bases, 11 bases remained unmatched. This CDR3 has 15 residues. The CDR3 is CSGRKAGEPTDTQYF. The CDR3 nucleotides read TGCAGTGGACGCAAAGCGGGGGAGCCCACAGATACGCAGTATTTT.

The J gene is TRBJ2-3, the V gene TRBV4-2; D is perhaps TRBD2 (6 bases). The CDR3 spans 15 residues. V was shortened by 1 base and J by 2 bases, with 10 bases between the two germline ends. Looked up from germline, CDR1 is LGHNA and CDR2 is YNFKEQ. The CDR3 DNA sequence: TGTGCCAGCAGCCAAGGGTTAGCGGACACAGATACGCAGTATTTT. Translation gives CASSQGLADTDTQYF.

This clonotype appeared many times. The chain is built from TRBV7-2 and TRBJ2-7, with 9 bases fitting TRBD1. This CDR3 has 15 residues. V was clipped by 5 bases and J by 4 bases; unmatched bases: 9. CDR1 and CDR2 from the germline V gene are SGHTA and FQGNSA. The CDR3 nucleotides read TGTGCCAGCAGCACATCCACAGGGGGCGGGTACGAGCAGTACTTC. This encodes CASSTSTGGGYEQYF.

This clonotype was counted between two and nine times. CDR3 in amino acids: CSVPGSTEAFF. Written as DNA, the CDR3 is TGCAGCGTCCCAGGTAGCACTGAAGCTTTCTTT. The chain links TRBV29-1 to TRBJ1-1; unclear D gene. Trimming removed 6 bases from V and 4 bases from J, with 9 bases in between. Germline V gene data show CDR1 as SQVTM and CDR2 as ANQGSEA. The CDR3 is 11 amino acids.

The genes are TRBV2 and TRBJ2-3; 7 nucleotides line up with TRBD1. Germline CDR1 and CDR2: SNHLY and FYNNEI. V lost 3 bases, J lost 4 bases, and 4 bases stayed unmatched. The CDR3 sequence is 14 residues long. CDR3 nucleotide sequence: TGTGCCAGCAGTGACGACAGGGTGGCAGATACGCAGTATTTT. Its protein is CASSDDRVADTQYF.

The J gene is TRBJ1-2, the V gene TRBV4-1; 11 bases are a match to TRBD1. Per germline, CDR1 MGHRA and CDR2 YSYEKL. J was trimmed by 3 bases and V by 1 base; bases with no gene match: 16. CDR3 length: 20 residues. CDR3 residues: CASSQGGVGDRGETHYGYTF. As DNA, the CDR3 is TGCGCCAGCAGCCAAGGGGGTGTAGGGGACAGGGGGGAAACTCACTATGGCTACACCTTC.

The gene calls are TRBV7-6 and TRBJ2-7; the D is unclear. Germline-derived CDR1 and CDR2 are SGHVS and FNYEAQ. The ends were cut back, 5 bases at V and 2 bases at J, with 10 bases in the middle. This CDR3 contains 13 residues. CDR3: CASSLALTYEQYF. CDR3 in DNA: TGTGCCAGCAGCCTGGCTCTGACCTACGAGCAGTACTTC.

This chain joins TRBV5-1 and TRBJ2-3, with TRBD2 identical over 8 bases. V shed 4 bases, J shed 2 bases, and the junction held 12 bases outside the gene matches. The CDR3 is made up of 17 amino acids. From germline, CDR1 is SGHRS and CDR2 YFSETQ. CDR3 in DNA: TGCGCCAGCAGCGTTGCGGGGGGACAATTAATCACAGATACGCAGTATTTT. It yields the protein CASSVAGGQLITDTQYF.

There are a few counts of this clonotype. V gene TRBV3-1 combines with J gene TRBJ1-6; a possible D gene is TRBD1 (5 bases). Germline lookup yields CDR1 LGHDT and CDR2 YNNKEL (reference sequence). CDR3 length: 16 amino acids. Trimming stripped 7 bases from V and 0 bases from J, with 13 bases between. DNA for the CDR3: TGTGCCAGCACCTCGGAAGGGGCCTCCTATAATTCACCCCTCCACTTT. Translating gives CASTSEGASYNSPLHF.

The chain carries TRBV7-9 and TRBJ1-2, with TRBD1 as a possible D gene (5 bases). Germline CDR1 reads SEHNR; CDR2 reads FQNEAQ (reference sequence). Trimming removed 7 bases from V and 8 bases from J, with 17 bases in between. The CDR3 length is 13 residues. CDR3 DNA sequence: TGTGCCAGCACCCCCGGGGGGTTGGGGGGCTACACCTTC. Translated, it gives CASTPGGLGGYTF.

In its sample, this clonotype was seen a few times. This rearrangement joins TRBV2 to TRBJ2-3; D possibly corresponds to TRBD1 (5 bases). Germline V CDR1 and CDR2: SNHLY, FYNNEI. V gave up 1 base and J gave up 10 bases, with 12 bases separating them. The CDR3 is 13 residues long. CDR3 coding DNA: TGTGCCAGCAGTGAAGAGGGCTTAGGGGCGCAGTATTTT. It encodes CASSEEGLGAQYF.

This clonotype turned up a few times. V gene TRBV4-1 combines with J gene TRBJ1-5, with D unresolved. From germline, CDR1 is MGHRA and CDR2 YSYEKL. The CDR3 runs 15 residues. Trimming left V 1 base short and J 0 bases short, with 7 bases between. The CDR3 DNA is TGCGCCAGCAGCCAAGCGGGAGGTAGCAATCAGCCCCAGCATTTT. As protein: CASSQAGGSNQPQHF.

This clonotype was counted many times. V is TRBV7-9 and J is TRBJ2-5; D assignment may be TRBD1 or TRBD2 (6 bases each). The V gene's germline CDR1 is SEHNR and CDR2 FQNEAQ (reference sequence). CDR3 length: 14 residues. Between the trimmed V and J ends, which lost 4 bases and 4 bases, there was a span of 13 bases. In DNA, the CDR3 is TGTGCCAGCAGCTCCCATGGGGGGCTAGAGACCCAGTACTTC. As protein: CASSSHGGLETQYF.

The J gene is TRBJ2-3, the V gene TRBV6-4; 10 bases align to TRBD2. This CDR3 region has 15 residues. Trimming at V came to 6 bases and at J to 5 bases, leaving 8 bases not matched to a gene. Per the germline V gene, CDR1 is MRHNA and CDR2 is SNTAGT. CDR3 region: CASSALAGAGDTQYF. The DNA for the CDR3 is TGTGCCAGCAGCGCCCTAGCGGGGGCAGGAGATACGCAGTATTTT.

The chain carries TRBV6-6 and TRBJ1-2, with a possible D match to TRBD1 (6 bases). The CDR3 has 13 residues. CDR1 and CDR2 from the germline V gene are MNHNY and SVGAGI (reference sequence). V lost 5 bases and J 8 bases, leaving 15 bases between the germline ends. As DNA, the CDR3 is TGTGCCAGCAGTGTAGAGGGGGTAGGGGGCTACACCTTC. It is translated as CASSVEGVGGYTF.

The rearrangement uses TRBV28 and TRBJ2-5; 8 nucleotides align to TRBD1. Germline CDR1 and CDR2: MDHEN and SYDVKM. Trimming removed 6 bases from V and 4 bases from J; junction bases left unmatched: 4. This CDR3 spans 13 amino acids. This CDR3 reads CASSWTGSETQYF. Here the CDR3 DNA reads TGTGCCAGCAGCTGGACAGGGTCAGAGACCCAGTACTTC. The full variable domain, with the rest looked up from reference TRBV28 and TRBJ2-5, is DVKVTQSSRYLVKRTGEKVFLECVQDMDHENMFWYRQDPGLGLRLIYFSYDVKMKEKGDIPEGYSVSREKKERFSLILESASTNQTSMYLCASSWTGSETQYFGPGTRLLVL.

This clonotype was counted between two and nine times. The V call is TRBV13, the J call TRBJ1-2; no definite D call. Germline values: CDR1 PRHDT, CDR2 FYEKMQ (reference sequence). CDR3 length: 13 residues. Deletions cut 4 bases from V and 4 bases from J, with 10 bases between. CDR3 DNA sequence: TGTGCCAGCAGCTCCTGGGATAGCTATGGCTACACCTTC. Amino acids: CASSSWDSYGYTF.

As to this clonotype: The junction and the germline gene differ at one end; a read error may be behind it. The rearrangement uses TRBV7-8 and TRBJ2-3; D assignment may be TRBD1 or TRBD2 (5 bases each). This CDR3 is built from 13 residues. Germline-derived CDR1 and CDR2 are SGHVS and FQNEAQ. Written as DNA, the CDR3 is TGTGCCAGCAGCGGGGGTTTCACAGATATGCAGTATTTT. Its translation is CASSGGFTDMQYF.

The V gene is TRBV5-4, the J gene TRBJ2-1, with TRBD1 matching 7 bases. The V and J ends lost 5 bases and 10 bases, in that order; junction bases with no gene match: 6. Germline V CDR1 and CDR2: SGHNT, YYREEE (reference sequence). The CDR3 consists of 12 residues. Here the CDR3 reads CASSHRDSEQFF. CDR3 nucleotides: TGTGCCAGCAGTCACCGGGACAGCGAGCAGTTCTTC.

V gene TRBV20-1 combines with J gene TRBJ2-3; D unclear. Trimming pared 3 bases from V and 0 bases from J, leaving 10 bases between. The CDR3 covers 14 residues. CDR1 DFQATT and CDR2 SNEGSKA come from the germline V gene (reference sequence). The chain's CDR3 is CSASGRASTDTQYF. CDR3 sequence (DNA): TGCAGTGCTAGCGGACGGGCTAGCACAGATACGCAGTATTTT.

The chain joins TRBV6-5 to TRBJ2-1, with D possibly matching TRBD2 (6 bases). Trimming left V 6 bases short and J 1 base short, with 13 bases between. From germline, CDR1 is MNHEY and CDR2 SVGAGI. The CDR3 spans 15 residues. CDR3 in DNA: TGTGCCAGCAGCCCGGGGGTCCCATCCTACAATGAGCAGTTCTTC. It translates to CASSPGVPSYNEQFF.

The J gene is TRBJ1-2, the V gene TRBV6-5, with 9 bases matching TRBD1. The CDR3 runs 15 residues. V lost 3 bases to trimming and J lost 3 bases; unmatched junction nucleotides: 5. CDR1 and CDR2 (germline): MNHEY, SVGAGI. This CDR3 reads CASSYRGTGHYGYTF. CDR3 nucleotides: TGTGCCAGCAGTTATCGTGGGACAGGGCACTATGGCTACACCTTC.

This clonotype was seen a handful of times. V is TRBV6-2 or TRBV6-3 and J is TRBJ1-5; 7 bases are a match to TRBD1. Germline V gene lookup returns CDR1 MNHEY and CDR2 SVGEGT. This CDR3 has 17 residues. V lost 6 bases, J lost 3 bases, and 14 bases stayed unmatched. Here the CDR3 reads CASSHEDRGQDNQPQHF. The CDR3 coding sequence is TGTGCCAGCAGCCACGAAGATAGGGGGCAGGACAATCAGCCCCAGCATTTT.

This chain connects TRBV6-6 to TRBJ1-4; perhaps TRBD1 as D (6 bases). Germline values: CDR1 MNHNY, CDR2 SVGAGI (reference sequence). The germline V and J ends were trimmed by 5 bases and 0 bases, with 10 bases remaining between them. The CDR3 length is 15 residues. CDR3: CASSADRATNEKLFF. The CDR3 region has the DNA TGTGCCAGCAGTGCGGACAGAGCAACTAATGAAAAACTGTTTTTT.

V is TRBV7-6 and J is TRBJ2-5; the D gene is possibly TRBD1 (6 bases). The CDR3 spans 14 residues. Germline V lookup: CDR1 SGHVS, CDR2 FNYEAQ. Trimming pared 5 bases from V and 4 bases from J, leaving 14 bases between. The CDR3: CASSPQGPPETQYF. CDR3 nucleotides: TGTGCCAGCAGCCCTCAGGGGCCACCAGAGACCCAGTACTTC.

This clonotype was detected only a few times. V and J are TRBV28 and TRBJ1-2; 8 bases match TRBD1. The CDR3 covers 15 residues. Germline lookup yields CDR1 MDHEN and CDR2 SYDVKM. V gave up 5 bases and J gave up 5 bases; unmatched junction bases: 10. CDR3 in amino acids: CASSVTGGSYYGYTF. The CDR3 DNA reads TGTGCCAGCAGTGTAACAGGGGGATCGTATTATGGCTACACCTTC.

This clonotype was seen only a few times. The rearrangement links TRBV6-2 or TRBV6-3 to TRBJ2-3, with D hard to call. Germline V gene data show CDR1 as MNHEY and CDR2 as SVGEGT. The CDR3 contains 18 residues. Trimming pared 0 bases from V and 4 bases from J, leaving 20 bases between. The CDR3 is CASSYSILSSYKADTQYF. Written as DNA, the CDR3 is TGTGCCAGCAGTTACTCGATTCTATCCAGTTACAAGGCAGATACGCAGTATTTT.

This clonotype was found once. This chain connects TRBV6-5 to TRBJ2-5; D possibly corresponds to TRBD1 (6 bases). The germline CDR1 and CDR2 sequences are MNHEY and SVGAGI. The germline V and J ends were trimmed by 2 bases and 2 bases, with 12 bases remaining between them. CDR3 length equals 15 residues. The DNA of the CDR3 is TGTGCCAGCAGTTACCAGGGGAATTTACAAGAGACCCAGTACTTC. Protein product: CASSYQGNLQETQYF.

This rearrangement joins TRBV10-3 to TRBJ1-2; D is unclear. The ends were cut back, 5 bases at V and 4 bases at J, with 8 bases in the middle. Germline-derived CDR1 and CDR2 are ENHRY and SYGVKD. The CDR3 has 12 residues. The CDR3 protein is CAISTPSYGYTF. The CDR3 nucleotides read TGTGCCATCAGTACCCCTTCCTATGGCTACACCTTC.

This clonotype was counted a few times. The V call is TRBV6-1, the J call TRBJ2-6; possible D gene TRBD2, 7 bases. The CDR3 is made up of 16 amino acids. Germline V CDR1 and CDR2: MNHNS, SASEGT. The germline V and J ends were trimmed by 2 bases and 1 base, with 9 bases remaining between them. CDR3 residues: CASSERGASGANVLTF. CDR3 coding DNA: TGTGCCAGCAGTGAACGGGGGGCGTCTGGGGCCAACGTCCTGACTTTC.

This clonotype was picked up many times. The chain joins TRBV11-2 to TRBJ1-1; D is uncertain. V lost 2 bases to trimming and J lost 4 bases, with 2 bases between them. Germline CDR1 SGHAT, CDR2 FQNNGV. This CDR3 has 11 amino acids. The CDR3 nucleotides read TGTGCCAGCAGCTTAACCACTGAAGCTTTCTTT. Its protein product is CASSLTTEAFF.

This chain uses TRBV19 with TRBJ2-1; 8 positions match TRBD2. This CDR3 spans 12 amino acids. V was pared by 6 bases and J by 6 bases, with 1 base of the junction left unmatched. Germline V gene data show CDR1 as LNHDA and CDR2 as SQIVND (reference sequence). In DNA form, the CDR3 reads TGTGCCAGTAGCGGGGGGGCCAATGAGCAGTTCTTC. It codes for CASSGGANEQFF.